This T cell receptor beta chain was sequenced for a study of PD-1 blockade in classical Hodgkin lymphoma. Study-level information: Treatment was intravenous nivolumab, 3 mg/kg every 2 weeks, until progression. Study-wide points: Only CD4+ TCR diversity, not CD8+, had risen significantly by C4D1. The study reported lower baseline TCR diversity in newly diagnosed patients than in healthy donors.

Method: immunoSEQ multiplex PCR; TCRdb's copy keeps in-frame clones and lacks some. Here the sample spans approximately 58,000 clones, around 90% being singletons. Details on this clone: Its antigen remains unidentified.

Germline loops: CDR1 MNHEY, CDR2 SMNVEV (reference sequence). After removal of 6 bases from V and 4 bases from J, the junction contained 15 bases not matched to a gene. The length of the CDR3 is 18 residues. Autologous stem cell transplantation was followed by relapse in every patient, and brentuximab vedotin exposure varied. The receptor comes from a human donor with classical Hodgkin lymphoma. The rearrangement uses TRBV27 and TRBJ2-3; TRBD2 aligns across 11 bases. This sample comprised peripheral blood mononuclear cells (PBMCs), obtained before the second cycle of nivolumab. Here the CDR3 reads CASSLQASLAGGPDTQYF. For the CDR3, the DNA is TGTGCCAGCAGCCTGCAGGCCTCCCTAGCGGGGGGCCCAGATACGCAGTATTTT.